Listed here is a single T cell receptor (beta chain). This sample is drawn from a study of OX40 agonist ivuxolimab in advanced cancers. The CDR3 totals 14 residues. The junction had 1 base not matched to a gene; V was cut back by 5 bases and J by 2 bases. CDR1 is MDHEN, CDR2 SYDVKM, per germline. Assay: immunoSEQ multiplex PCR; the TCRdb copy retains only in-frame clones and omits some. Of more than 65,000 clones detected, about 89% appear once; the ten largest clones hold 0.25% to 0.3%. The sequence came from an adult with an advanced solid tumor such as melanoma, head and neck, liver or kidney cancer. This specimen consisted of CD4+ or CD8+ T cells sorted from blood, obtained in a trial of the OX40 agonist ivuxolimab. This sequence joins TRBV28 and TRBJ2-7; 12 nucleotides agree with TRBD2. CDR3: CASSLAGGPYEQYF. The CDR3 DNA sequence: TGTGCCAGCAGTCTAGCGGGAGGGCCCTACGAGCAGTACTTC. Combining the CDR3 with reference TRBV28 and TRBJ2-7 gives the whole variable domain DVKVTQSSRYLVKRTGEKVFLECVQDMDHENMFWYRQDPGLGLRLIYFSYDVKMKEKGDIPEGYSVSREKKERFSLILESASTNQTSMYLCASSLAGGPYEQYFGPGTRLTVT.